This T cell receptor beta chain derives from a study of blood T cell repertoires in COVID-19. Produced via immunoSEQ multiplex PCR; TCRdb's table is partial and in-frame only. This table has approximately 250,000 clones, around nine tenths appearing once. CDR3 length: 14 amino acids. Trimming pared 1 base from V and 2 bases from J, leaving 9 bases between. Germline values: CDR1 SGHDT, CDR2 YYEEEE. This receptor was identified in a woman aged 55-70 years in a cohort exposed to, infected with or recovered from COVID-19 (not recorded which). The chain combines TRBV5-6 with TRBJ1-1; D is perhaps TRBD1 (5 bases). The source material was PBMCs or T cells enriched from blood (not recorded which). The CDR3 region is CASSLRGRNTEAFF. The CDR3 nucleotides are TGTGCCAGCAGCTTGAGGGGCAGAAACACTGAAGCTTTCTTT.